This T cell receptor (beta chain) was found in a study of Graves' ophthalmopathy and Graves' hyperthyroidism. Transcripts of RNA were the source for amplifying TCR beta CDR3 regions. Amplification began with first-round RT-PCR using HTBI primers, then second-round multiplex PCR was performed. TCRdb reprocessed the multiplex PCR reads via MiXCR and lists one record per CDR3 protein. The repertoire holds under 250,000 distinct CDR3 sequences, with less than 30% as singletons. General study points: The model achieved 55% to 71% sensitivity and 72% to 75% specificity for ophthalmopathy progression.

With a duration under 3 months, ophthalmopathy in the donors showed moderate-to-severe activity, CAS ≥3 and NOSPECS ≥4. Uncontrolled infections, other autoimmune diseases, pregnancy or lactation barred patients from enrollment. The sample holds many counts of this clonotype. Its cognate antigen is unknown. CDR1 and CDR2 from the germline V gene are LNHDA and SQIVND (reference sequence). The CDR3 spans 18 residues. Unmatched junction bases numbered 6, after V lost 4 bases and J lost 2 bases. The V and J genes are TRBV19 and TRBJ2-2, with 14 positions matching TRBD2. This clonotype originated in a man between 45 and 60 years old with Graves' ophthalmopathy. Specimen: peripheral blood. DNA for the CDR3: TGTGCCAGTAGTACCCCGACTAGCGGGAGGGCAAACACCGGGGAGCTGTTTTTT. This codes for CASSTPTSGRANTGELFF.